A selection of T cell receptor beta chains follows, all from one sample in a study of identical twins. TCRdb passed the 5' RACE reads through MiXCR, listing each CDR3 protein once. Of about 1.7 million distinct CDR3 sequences listed, under 35% are singletons. The sample was cord blood. These receptors all come from a newborn girl in good health. CDR3s include the opening cysteine and the closing phenylalanine or tryptophan. A D gene is named only where the DNA matches it firmly. Size is omitted from some rows. Given values are once, few, many or a class for expanded clones.

NA	NA	TRBV2	TRBJ2-5	TGTGCCAGCAGTGGGGGTAGCGGAATGCAGTACTTC	CASSGGSGMQYF
NA	TRBD1	TRBV18	TRBJ1-2	TGTGCCAGCTCACCACTAAGGGACAGGGACTATGGCTACACCTTC	CASSPLRDRDYGYTF
NA	NA	TRBV21-1	TRBJ2-7	TGTGCCAGCAGCAAAGACGGGACAGGGGACTACGAGCAGTACTTC	CASSKDGTGDYEQYF
many	TRBD1	TRBV11-2	TRBJ2-5	TGTGCCAGCAGCTTAGGACAGGGACGGGAGACCCAGTACTTC	CASSLGQGRETQYF
NA	NA	TRBV6-1	TRBJ1-3	TGTGCCAGCAGTGTCCGGCACTCTGGAAACACCATATATTTT	CASSVRHSGNTIYF
NA	NA	TRBV2	TRBJ1-2	TGTGCCAGCACCGCCCCCCGGGTCTATGGCTACACCTTC	CASTAPRVYGYTF
few	NA	TRBV20-1	TRBJ2-1	TGCAGTGCTAGAGTGTCGGCAAAACCCTACAATGAGCAGTTCTTC	CSARVSAKPYNEQFF
NA	TRBD1	TRBV12-3/TRBV12-4	TRBJ2-7	TGTGCCAGCAGTCCCGGGACAGCCTTCGTATACGAGCAGTACTTC	CASSPGTAFVYEQYF
few	NA	TRBV20-1	TRBJ1-5	TGCAGTGCTAGAGGAAACCGGGGGAGCAATCAGCCCCAGCATTTT	CSARGNRGSNQPQHF
NA	TRBD2	TRBV4-1	TRBJ2-1	TGCGCCAGCAGCCAAGGGCCCTTTGCTAGCGGGAGGGCCGTGAATGAGCAGTTCTTC	CASSQGPFASGRAVNEQFF
NA	NA	TRBV14	TRBJ2-7	TGTGCCAGCAGCCAAGAACCGCCAGGTTGGAGCGGCCACTACGAGCAGTACTTC	CASSQEPPGWSGHYEQYF
NA	TRBD2	TRBV6-1	TRBJ2-3	TGTGCCAGCCGCCCCAAGGGGCGGGAGTTTCCAGATACGCAGTATTTT	CASRPKGREFPDTQYF
few	TRBD2	TRBV4-1	TRBJ2-1	TGCGCCAGCGCGAGACTAGCGGGCTCCAATGAGCAGTTCTTC	CASARLAGSNEQFF
NA	NA	TRBV20-1	TRBJ1-6	TGCAGTGCTAGAGATCCGGGGAGCTATAATTCACCCCTCCACTTT	CSARDPGSYNSPLHF
few	TRBD2	TRBV7-9	TRBJ2-1	TGTGCCAGCAGCTTAGGACTAGCGGGTATACCCACTATTTACAATGAGCAGTTCTTC	CASSLGLAGIPTIYNEQFF
NA	TRBD1	TRBV28	TRBJ2-7	TGTGCCAGCAGTTCCCACAGACAGGGGGGTCCCTACGAGCAGTACTTC	CASSSHRQGGPYEQYF
NA	TRBD2	TRBV20-1	TRBJ2-3	TGCAGTGCCTCCACCGGGACTAGCGGCACAGATACGCAGTATTTT	CSASTGTSGTDTQYF
NA	NA	TRBV13	TRBJ1-1	TGTGCCAGCAGCTTAAAGGGCGGGAAGGTTGCTTTCTTT	CASSLKGGKVAFF
few	NA	TRBV7-2	TRBJ2-1	TGTGCCAGCAGCTTACGGATAGGGGGAGGAACACCTTACAATGAGCAGTTCTTC	CASSLRIGGGTPYNEQFF
NA	TRBD1	TRBV2	TRBJ2-7	TGTGCCAGCAGTGGGTACCGGGACAGGGGGCTCTACGAGCAGTACTTC	CASSGYRDRGLYEQYF
few	NA	TRBV20-1	TRBJ2-7	TGCAGTGCTAGAGGGCTAGCTTGGCCCTACGAGCAGTACTTC	CSARGLAWPYEQYF
NA	NA	TRBV7-9	TRBJ1-6	TGTGCCAGCAGCTCTACCCTAGACAGGCCCAATTCACCCCTCCACTTT	CASSSTLDRPNSPLHF
NA	TRBD2	TRBV6-5	TRBJ2-5	TGTGCCAGCAGTCCCAGCGGGGGGCATGACAATGAGCAGTACTTC	CASSPSGGHDNEQYF
NA	TRBD1	TRBV20-1	TRBJ1-1	TGCAGGTGGACAGGGGGCAATGAAGCTTTCTTT	CRWTGGNEAFF
few	TRBD2	TRBV20-1	TRBJ2-7	TGCAGTGCCCCCGGACTAGCGACGTACAATGAGCAGTACTTC	CSAPGLATYNEQYF
few	NA	TRBV7-2	TRBJ2-3	TGTGCCAGCAGCTTGTGGGGGGGGCGCACAGATACGCAGTATTTT	CASSLWGGRTDTQYF
few	TRBD2	TRBV20-1	TRBJ2-7	TGCAGTGCCTCCGGACTAGCGCCCTACGAGCAGTACTTC	CSASGLAPYEQYF
few	NA	TRBV3-1	TRBJ2-5	TGTGCCAGCAGCCATCGCACGCCCGACAGCTTCCAAGAGACCCAGTACTTC	CASSHRTPDSFQETQYF
NA	NA	TRBV5-1	TRBJ1-1	TGCGCCAGCTCCGCGGTCGAAGGGGGTAGCCCTGAAGCTTTCTTT	CASSAVEGGSPEAFF
few	NA	TRBV20-1	TRBJ1-2	TGCAGTGCTAGAGGGCCCATCTATGGCTACACCTTC	CSARGPIYGYTF
NA	NA	TRBV28	TRBJ1-2	TGTGCCAGCAGTGCCCAGGTGGGGGGGTACTACTATGGCTACACCTTC	CASSAQVGGYYYGYTF
many	NA	TRBV20-1	TRBJ2-1	TGCAGTGCTGGACTATCCTACAATGAGCAGTTCTTC	CSAGLSYNEQFF
NA	TRBD2	TRBV19	TRBJ2-1	TGTGCCAGTAGTAAGAGGAGTGCTAGCGGGGAACACAATGAGCAGTTCTTC	CASSKRSASGEHNEQFF
NA	TRBD2	TRBV12-3/TRBV12-4	TRBJ2-3	TGTGCCAGCAGTGCGGGACTAGAAACAGATACGCAGTATTTT	CASSAGLETDTQYF
NA	NA	TRBV12-3/TRBV12-4	TRBJ1-2	TGTGCCAGCAGTTTTAGCAGGAGGGAGGCTGGCTACACCTTC	CASSFSRREAGYTF
few	TRBD2	TRBV11-2	TRBJ2-1	TGTGCCAGCAGCTTATATCTGGCTAGCGGGAGGTATGAGCAGTTCTTC	CASSLYLASGRYEQFF
few	NA	TRBV27	TRBJ1-1	TGTGCCAGCTACAAATATGCTGCAGGGAACACTGAAGCTTTCTTT	CASYKYAAGNTEAFF
NA	NA	TRBV7-2	TRBJ1-6	TGTGCCAGCAGCTTAGAGGGCCTAGAGGGTTCACCCCTCCACTTT	CASSLEGLEGSPLHF
NA	NA	TRBV29-1	TRBJ2-3	TGCAGCGTCGAAGGAGGGCTAACTAGCACAGATACGCAGTATTTT	CSVEGGLTSTDTQYF
NA	NA	TRBV20-1	TRBJ2-3	TGCAGTGCGGATCGGATGGCGGGGGCAACCGATACGCAGTATTTT	CSADRMAGATDTQYF
few	TRBD1	TRBV29-1	TRBJ1-1	TGCAGCGCCGACTACAGGGGAGGGGGCACTGAAGCTTTCTTT	CSADYRGGGTEAFF
few	NA	TRBV27	TRBJ2-7	TGTGCCAGCAGTCCACCCCGGGGAGCTCGCGAGCAGTACTTC	CASSPPRGAREQYF
NA	TRBD1	TRBV6-1	TRBJ1-1	TGTGCCAGCAGCCCCTTCCGGGGACAGGGGATGAACACTGAAGCTTTCTTT	CASSPFRGQGMNTEAFF
few	TRBD2	TRBV28	TRBJ2-3	TGTGCCAGCAGTTTATTAACGGGAGGGCCAGATACGCAGTATTTT	CASSLLTGGPDTQYF
NA	NA	TRBV11-2	TRBJ1-4	TGTGCCAGCAGCTTAGCTGGGAGACAGATCAATGAAAAACTGCTTTTT	CASSLAGRQINEKLLF
few	NA	TRBV28	TRBJ2-7	TGTGCCAGCACCTTCTCCCACGAGCAGTACTTC	CASTFSHEQYF
NA	NA	TRBV10-3	TRBJ2-3	TGTGCCATCAGTGAGACTAGCATGGGTACGCAGTATTTT	CAISETSMGTQYF
few	NA	TRBV29-1	TRBJ1-2	TGCAGCGTTGGGAGGGGGAATGGCTACACCTTC	CSVGRGNGYTF
NA	NA	TRBV28	TRBJ1-2	TGCGCCAGCAGTCCCGGGACATTTGTAGGTGGCTACACCTTC	CASSPGTFVGGYTF
few	NA	TRBV6-6	TRBJ1-6	TGTGCCAGCAGGTGGGGGGAAAATTCACCCCTCCACTTT	CASRWGENSPLHF
NA	TRBD2	TRBV5-1	TRBJ2-1	TGCGCCAGCAGCTTGGGGACTAGCGGGGGGCACACCTACAATGAGCAGTTCTTC	CASSLGTSGGHTYNEQFF
many	NA	TRBV6-6	TRBJ1-4	TGTGCCAGCAGTTACCGCGAAAAACTGTTTTTT	CASSYREKLFF
NA	NA	TRBV20-1	TRBJ2-3	TGCAGTGCTATAGTTAAGCCCTACACAGATACGCAGTATTTT	CSAIVKPYTDTQYF
many	NA	TRBV12-3/TRBV12-4	TRBJ2-3	TGTGCCAGCCTCGGGAGCACAGATACGCAGTATTTT	CASLGSTDTQYF
few	TRBD2	TRBV27	TRBJ2-7	TGTGCCAGCAGTTTAGTCCGGACTAGCTACCCCAATGAGCAGTACTTC	CASSLVRTSYPNEQYF
few	TRBD1	TRBV6-1	TRBJ1-2	TGTGCCAGCAGTGCATACCTCGGGACAGGGAACATATTGGAGGTTGGCTACACCTTC	CASSAYLGTGNILEVGYTF
NA	NA	TRBV7-2	TRBJ2-3	TGTGCCAGCAGCTTAGGATCCGGACAAGCATTTAGCACAGATACGCAGTATTTT	CASSLGSGQAFSTDTQYF
few	NA	TRBV7-7	TRBJ2-3	TGTGCTAGCAGCTTAGAGATAGGTTCTACGCAGTATTTT	CASSLEIGSTQYF
few	NA	TRBV7-6	TRBJ2-7	TGTGCCAGCAGCTTAGCAGTTGAGGGATACGAGCAGTACTTC	CASSLAVEGYEQYF
NA	TRBD2	TRBV20-1	TRBJ2-1	TGCAGTGCTAGAGTTAGCGGGAGGTACAATGAGCAGTTCTTC	CSARVSGRYNEQFF